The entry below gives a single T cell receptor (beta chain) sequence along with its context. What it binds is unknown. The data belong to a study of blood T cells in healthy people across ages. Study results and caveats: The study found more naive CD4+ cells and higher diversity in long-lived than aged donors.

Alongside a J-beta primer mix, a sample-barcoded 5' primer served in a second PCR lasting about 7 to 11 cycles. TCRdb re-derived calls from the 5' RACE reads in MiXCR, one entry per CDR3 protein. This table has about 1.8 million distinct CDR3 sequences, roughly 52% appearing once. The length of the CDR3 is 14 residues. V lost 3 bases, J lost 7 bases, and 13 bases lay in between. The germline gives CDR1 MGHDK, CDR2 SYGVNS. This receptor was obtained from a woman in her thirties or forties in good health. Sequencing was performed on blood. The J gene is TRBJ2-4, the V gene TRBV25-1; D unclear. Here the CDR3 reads CASSDATVKNIQYF. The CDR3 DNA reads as TGTGCCAGCAGTGACGCGACGGTAAAGAACATTCAGTACTTC. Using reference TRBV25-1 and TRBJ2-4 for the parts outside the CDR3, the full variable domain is EADIYQTPRYLVIGTGKKITLECSQTMGHDKMYWYQQDPGMELHLIHYSYGVNSTEKGDLSSESTVSRIRTEHFPLTLESARPSHTSQYLCASSDATVKNIQYFGAGTRLSVL.